This TCR beta chain was identified in a study of blood T cells in healthy people across ages. Trimming shortened V by 4 bases and J by 2 bases, and 5 bases separated the two germline ends. CDR1 is DFQATT and CDR2 is SNEGSKA in the germline V gene (reference sequence). This CDR3 contains 11 residues. Only a few counts were recorded for this clonotype. Then a second PCR, running roughly 7 to 11 cycles, was carried out with a sample-barcoded 5' primer and a J-beta primer mix. MiXCR was run by TCRdb on the 5' RACE reads, yielding one entry per CDR3 protein. The sample holds about 620,000 distinct CDR3 sequences, around 21% seen once. Extraction yielded at least 6 micrograms of total RNA per sample.

The V and J genes are TRBV20-1 and TRBJ1-2; D is unresolved. The clonotype originates from a man between 70 and 80 years old in good health. Sequenced: blood. The CDR3 loop is CSATGNYGYTF. The CDR3 region has the DNA TGCAGTGCTACGGGCAACTATGGCTACACCTTC.